One sample yielded the 11 T cell receptor beta chains listed below, sequenced in a study of blood T cell repertoires in COVID-19. TCRdb keeps only in-frame clones here, not all; method: immunoSEQ multiplex PCR. The sample records around 200,000 clones, approximately 79% being singletons. Sequences were obtained from peripheral blood. The origin of the receptors is a human donor in a cohort sampled during active COVID-19.

The chain is built from TRBV30 and TRBJ2-7; D is unresolved. The CDR3 has 12 residues. V was clipped by 3 bases and J by 0 bases, with 6 bases between them. The germline V gene has CDR1 GTSNPN and CDR2 SVGIG (reference sequence). The CDR3 DNA sequence: TGTGCCTGGAGGGTCAGCTCCTACGAGCAGTACTTC. Amino acids: CAWRVSSYEQYF.

The J gene is TRBJ2-3, the V gene TRBV6-6, with 9 bases that match TRBD1. Germline V gene data show CDR1 as MNHNY and CDR2 as SVGAGI (reference sequence). The CDR3 is made up of 14 amino acids. V lost 2 bases, J lost 4 bases, and 1 base stayed unmatched. DNA of the CDR3: TGTGCCAGCAGTTACGGGACAGGGCCAGATACGCAGTATTTT. Residues: CASSYGTGPDTQYF.

The genes are TRBV28 and TRBJ1-5; D unresolved. The CDR3 totals 15 residues. Germline V gene data show CDR1 as MDHEN and CDR2 as SYDVKM. Trimming cost V 5 bases and J 3 bases, with 14 bases left between them. The CDR3 sequence is CASSLIMAPNQPQHF. In nucleotides, the CDR3 is TGTGCCAGCAGTCTCATCATGGCCCCCAATCAGCCCCAGCATTTT.

The rearrangement uses TRBV27 and TRBJ2-7; 10 bases are a match to TRBD2. The CDR3 extends over 14 amino acids. Germline values: CDR1 MNHEY, CDR2 SMNVEV (reference sequence). The V and J ends lost 2 bases and 7 bases, in that order; junction bases with no gene match: 5. The CDR3 loop reads CASSLRSSGSEQYF. The CDR3 region has the DNA TGTGCCAGCAGTTTACGGTCTAGCGGGAGTGAGCAGTACTTC.

About this clone itself: Other DNA sequences in the sample encode the same CDR3. The chain is built from TRBV24-1 and TRBJ2-1; perhaps TRBD1 as D (5 bases). Germline V gives CDR1 KGHDR, CDR2 SFDVKD. The CDR3 spans 12 residues. V lost 9 bases, J lost 5 bases, and 10 bases lay in between. The CDR3 spells CATSDSDNEQFF. CDR3 nucleotide sequence: TGTGCCACCTCCGACAGCGACAATGAGCAGTTCTTC.

The chain joins TRBV15 to TRBJ1-2; 8 bases line up with TRBD1. The CDR3 loop spans 13 amino acids. V shed 3 bases and J 8 bases; nucleotides not matched to a gene: 5. Germline assignment: CDR1 LNHNV and CDR2 YYDKDF (reference sequence). The DNA for the CDR3 is TGTGCCACCAGCAGGCGGCAGGGGGCGGGCTACACCTTC. It translates to CATSRRQGAGYTF.

This clone was observed once. The chain uses TRBV4-1 and TRBJ2-7; 8 bases agree with TRBD1. This CDR3 contains 16 residues. Germline V lookup: CDR1 MGHRA, CDR2 YSYEKL. Germline trimming cut 0 bases from V and 2 bases from J; bases unmatched to any gene: 6. The CDR3 reads CASSQELWTGPYEQYF. Written as DNA, the CDR3 is TGCGCCAGCAGCCAAGAATTATGGACAGGGCCCTACGAGCAGTACTTC.

This chain joins TRBV7-8 and TRBJ1-3, with D perhaps TRBD1 (6 bases). This CDR3 is 16 amino acids long. The germline gives CDR1 SGHVS, CDR2 FQNEAQ. V was pared by 1 base and J by 3 bases, with 13 bases between. The DNA for the CDR3 is TGTGCCAGCAGCTTAGTCGGCAGGGGATTTGGAAACACCATATATTTT. As protein: CASSLVGRGFGNTIYF.

The rearrangement uses TRBV2 and TRBJ2-1; TRBD1 agrees at 8 bases. CDR1 is SNHLY and CDR2 is FYNNEI in the germline V gene. This CDR3 has 14 residues. The trim removed 6 bases at V and 9 bases at J, leaving 10 bases unmatched. The CDR3 protein is CASREQGDLGEQFF. CDR3 nucleotide sequence: TGTGCCAGCAGGGAACAGGGGGATCTGGGTGAGCAGTTCTTC.

The V gene is TRBV7-9, the J gene TRBJ1-4, with D possibly TRBD1 on 6 matching bases. Deletions cut 5 bases from V and 4 bases from J, with 11 bases between. Looked up from germline, CDR1 is SEHNR and CDR2 is FQNEAQ (reference sequence). This CDR3 has 14 amino acids. The CDR3 protein is CASSPGQINEKLFF. For the CDR3, the DNA is TGTGCCAGCAGCCCAGGACAGATTAATGAAAAACTGTTTTTT.

The rearrangement links TRBV7-2 to TRBJ2-7; D gene ambiguous. Trimming cost V 4 bases and J 5 bases, with 15 bases left between them. The CDR3 length is 14 residues. Germline lookup yields CDR1 SGHTA and CDR2 FQGNSA. CDR3 nucleotides: TGTGCCAGCAGCTGGTTGCCTCGCGGAGACGAGCAGTACTTC. It is translated as CASSWLPRGDEQYF. Full variable domain (remainder filled in from reference TRBV7-2 and TRBJ2-7): GAGVSQSPSNKVTEKGKDVELRCDPISGHTALYWYRQSLGQGLEFLIYFQGNSAPDKSGLPSDRFSAERTGGSVSTLTIQRTQQEDSAVYLCASSWLPRGDEQYFGPGTRLTVT.